This T cell receptor (beta chain) was sequenced in a study of tumor and adjacent non-tumor tissue in lung cancer. Study overall: The patients, roughly 9 men and about five women, were about 31 to 85 with stage I to III disease.

No cell sorting was done before RNA was extracted from the tissue. In this sample, this clonotype turned up a few times. The junction shows a germline mismatch at one end, possibly a read error. Three rounds of nested PCR, following a modified ARM-PCR protocol, produced the TCRbeta library. Each CDR3 protein is one row after TCRdb ran MiXCR on the multiplex PCR reads. The table has some 71,000 distinct CDR3 sequences, approximately 72% seen once. This clonotype was obtained from a woman between 40 and 55 years old with non-small cell lung cancer. Sequenced input: lung tumor tissue.

The CDR3 DNA reads as TGTGTCAGCAGCTCCCCAGGATCGGGGTTGGCCTTTGGGCTTGGGCTATACGAGCAGTACTTC. This gives the protein CVSSSPGSGLAFGLGLYEQYF. The chain uses TRBV11-2 and TRBJ2-7; perhaps TRBD2 as D (5 bases). This CDR3 is built from 21 residues. The germline V gene has CDR1 SGHAT and CDR2 FQNNGV.